This T cell receptor (beta chain) emerged from a study of shared clonotypes between healthy human individuals (dated by TCRdb to about 2020). Study-level background: A couple of women and a few men aged 18 to 49 years were included in the cohort. Leukapheresis yielded between about 0.9 and 8.9 billion PBMCs per donor. For each donor, three plates each were used for CD4 naive and CD4 memory, two plates were used for CD8 naive, and one plate was used for CD8 memory. To increase sequencing depth and limit assay-specific biases, TCR repertoire library preparation and sequencing were carried out by different laboratories using diverse techniques. To estimate repertoire size and how much clonotypes are shared between individuals, the study performed deep sequencing of blood TCR repertoires from a few healthy adults. What the research found in general, with its limitations: When several donors were compared, the shared fraction of clonotypes was about 5.2% for naive CD4, around 3.6% for naive CD8, about 2.5% for memory CD4, and less than 0.45% for memory CD8. Pairwise subsampling led to the expectation that sequencing depth would affect the degree of clonotype sharing among donors. Sampling was limited to blood, and TCR repertoires in tissue likely differ from TCR repertoires in blood. Because the study included a small number of donors, the genetic and exposure-history diversity represented was limited. Incomplete sequencing was indicated by rarefaction of sorted-subset datasets, despite the large sequencing depth. Larger estimated clonotype richness was generally found for naive subsets than for memory subsets. Compared with non-shared clonotypes, clonotypes shared by all four sorted-subset donors had higher generation probabilities.

The CDR3 has 16 amino acids, counting the end cysteine and phenylalanine. Only the CDR3 DNA stays, 48 bases, in frame from base 1. Trimming removed 4 bases from V and 0 bases from J; the gene matches leave 9 bases unexplained. In the germline V gene, CDR1 corresponds to SGHRS and CDR2 to YFSETQ. Healthy HIV-negative adults with no recently reported acute infections or vaccinations were included as donors. Every donor was a Caucasian adult living in Nashville, Tennessee, USA. CD4+ T cells were enriched by magnetic negative selection, after which naive cells were positively selected on CD45RA and the negative fraction was taken as the memory subset. After blood collection by leukapheresis, PBMCs were isolated using Ficoll-Histopaque density gradient centrifugation and then cryopreserved in the vapor phase of liquid nitrogen. Purity and quantity of every magnetically sorted T cell population were checked by analytical flow cytometry. From each sorted fraction, genomic DNA was isolated and quantified by UV absorbance on a Nanodrop 2000c.

Using the deep immunoSEQ assay, multiplex PCR amplified TCR CDR3 regions from genomic DNA. For each cell subset, the extracted genomic DNA was distributed evenly across all wells of several immunoSEQ 96-well plates, and each plate served as one replicate. For sorted subsets, each replicate PCR was loaded with about 0.2 ug genomic DNA, equivalent to 30,000 or so T cell genomes. The purified libraries were quantified using a Qubit 3.0 fluorometer, sized with a Bioanalyzer 2100, and then quantified again using the KAPA Library Quantification kit. Each immunoSEQ 96-well plate was sequenced on its own single-read 150-cycle Illumina NextSeq 550 flow cell. In the authors' own workflow: Because the immunoSEQ output held only junctional sequences and lacked quality scores, the filtering could not match the filtering applied to full-length reads. To assign V/J genes and CDR3, sequences were annotated against IMGT germline references using PyIR, a Python wrapper for IgBLAST v1.9. Any read was removed if the V/J assignment was weak (E-value above 1e-6), the CDR3 was missing, or the read contained stop codons, out-of-frame junctions, or ambiguous translated residues. A V3J clonotype was defined by an identical inferred V gene, J gene, and CDR3 amino acid sequence. The percentage overlap between two repertoires was calculated by dividing the number of shared unique clonotypes by the size of the smaller repertoire. Repertoire richness was assessed with RTK rarefaction, the Chao1 estimator, and Recon v2.1 estimates of unobserved clonotypes. For all TCRbeta clonotypes obtained by the gDNA method from a handful of donors, generation probabilities were computed with OLGA. TCRdb retrieved this table from immuneACCESS and kept in-frame rearrangements only. Not all clones are present; in checked studies, unresolved V genes account for under half, and no reason is known for the remainder. That table supplies the V and J calls and clone size; D and trimming were determined from the DNA. The sample data list 2 million to 2.5 million clones, and 85% to 95% of these were observed just once. 0.13% of the sample comes from the top ten.

Turning to this clone: This receptor's antigen is unknown. No much larger clone is present one base from it, and per-base qualities are unavailable.

The TCR was taken from a man aged 18-30 years in good health. The rearranged segments are TRBV5-1 and TRBJ2-7; the central 8 bases match TRBD1. The specimen was naive CD4+ T cells sorted from blood. Explained via the paper, the cell subset or site label denotes: CD45RA+ positively selected. The CDR3 region reads CASSPIPGTGSYEQYF. The bases read TGCGCCAGCAGCCCAATCCCCGGGACAGGCTCCTACGAGCAGTACTTC.